The rows below give T cell receptor beta chains drawn from one sample of a study of vaccination and CD4 T cells after COVID-19. TCRdb passed the PCR reads through MiXCR, listing each CDR3 protein once. This table has around 20,000 distinct CDR3 sequences, about 57% appearing once. The source material was CD4+ T cells from blood, sampled before SARS-CoV-2 vaccination. These receptors originate from a human donor who had recovered from COVID-19. The CDR3 runs from the conserved cysteine through the conserved F or W. The D gene is left open where the match is weak. Only some rows state a clone size, as once, few, many or a class for expanded clones.

TRBD1 TRBJ2-6 few TRBV19 TGTGCCGGAGGGGACAGGGGTTCCCCTGGGGCCAACGTCCTGACTTTC CAGGDRGSPGANVLTF
. TRBJ2-2 . TRBV20-1 TGCAGTGCTCGAGGCGGGGAGACCGGGGAGCTGTTTTTT CSARGGETGELFF
. TRBJ1-5 . TRBV27 TGTGCCAGCGCCGCCGGGGGGCGCGTCCAGCCCCAGCATTTT CASAAGGRVQPQHF
. TRBJ2-7 . TRBV24-1 TGTGCCACCAGTGAACCCCAGGACCGCGGATACGAGCAGTACTTC CATSEPQDRGYEQYF
TRBD2 TRBJ2-7 . TRBV6-5 TGTGCCAGCAGTTACGAGCGGGGCTACGAGCAGTACTTC CASSYERGYEQYF
. TRBJ1-5 . TRBV7-9 TGTGCCAGCAGCTTAAAACAGACCATTATCAATCAGCCCCAGCATTTT CASSLKQTIINQPQHF
. TRBJ2-2 once TRBV20-1 TGCAGCCCCTTTGGGGCCCCCCGAGGCACCGGGGAGCTGTTTTTT CSPFGAPRGTGELFF
TRBD2 TRBJ2-1 few TRBV6-5 TGTGCCAGCAGTTACGGATACGGGAGGGTAAGTGAGCAGTTCTTC CASSYGYGRVSEQFF
TRBD2 TRBJ2-4 . TRBV5-1 TGCGCCAGCAGCTTGGCAATCTTCAGGGCGGGAGAGGTCAAAAACATTCAGTACTTC CASSLAIFRAGEVKNIQYF
. TRBJ2-3 . TRBV15 TGTGCCACCAGGGGGGGAGATACGCAGTATTTT CATRGGDTQYF
. TRBJ1-2 few TRBV6-1 TGTGCCAGCAGTGAAGCCGGGAGCTATGGCTACACCTTC CASSEAGSYGYTF
. TRBJ1-1 . TRBV20-1 TGCAGTGCTAGAAAGACAATACTCAGCACTGAAGCTTTCTTT CSARKTILSTEAFF
. TRBJ2-7 . TRBV2 TGTGCCAGCGCAAGGGCGGGACAGTTAACCTACGAGCAGTACTTC CASARAGQLTYEQYF
. TRBJ2-1 . TRBV2 TGTGCCAGCAGTGAACCGGGCCCAAGGAATGAGCAGTTCTTC CASSEPGPRNEQFF
. TRBJ1-1 few TRBV27 TGTGCCAGCAGTACTATCCGGACGGGACTCGGAGGCACTGAAGCTTTCTTT CASSTIRTGLGGTEAFF
TRBD1 TRBJ1-5 . TRBV7-9 TGTGCCAGCAGCCGGACAGGTAGCAATCAGCCCCAGCATTTT CASSRTGSNQPQHF
TRBD2 TRBJ2-3 . TRBV7-3 TGTGCCAGCAGCCCATCTAGCGGGACGCAGTATTTT CASSPSSGTQYF
. TRBJ2-3 few TRBV7-2 TGTGCCAGCAGCTCTACTAATACGCAGTATTTT CASSSTNTQYF
TRBD2 TRBJ2-1 few TRBV6-2/TRBV6-3 TGTGCCAGCAGAACACCCAAGGGACTAGCGCCTTACAATGAGCAGTTCTTC CASRTPKGLAPYNEQFF
. TRBJ2-5 few TRBV7-2 TGTGCCAGCAGCCCCCGACGCAACCAAGAGACCCAGTACTTC CASSPRRNQETQYF
TRBD1 TRBJ2-4 . TRBV6-1 TGTGCCAGCAGCGGACATGGGACAGCTGGGTTAATTCAGTACTTC CASSGHGTAGLIQYF
TRBD2 TRBJ2-5 . TRBV6-5 TGTGCCAGCAGTTACTCGGGGCTAGCGGGAGTGGAGACCCAGTACTTC CASSYSGLAGVETQYF
. TRBJ1-5 . TRBV19 TGTGCCAGTAGTGGTCGCGACGGAGGGCATCAGCCCCAGCATTTT CASSGRDGGHQPQHF
TRBD1 TRBJ2-7 . TRBV29-1 TGCAGCGTTGGGACAGGGGGCGAGCAGTACTTC CSVGTGGEQYF
. TRBJ2-7 . TRBV7-2 TGTGCCAGCAGCTTAGCCGGACAGTCGTATTTATACGAGCAGTACTTC CASSLAGQSYLYEQYF
TRBD2 TRBJ2-7 . TRBV7-8 TGTGCCAGCAGCTTAATCTCTAGCGGGAGGGCCGGGGGCGAGCAGTACTTC CASSLISSGRAGGEQYF
TRBD2 TRBJ2-2 . TRBV15 TGTGCCACCAGCAGAGATTTCCTAGCGGGATTTTCCGGGGAGCTGTTTTTT CATSRDFLAGFSGELFF
. TRBJ2-3 . TRBV20-1 TGCAGTGCTAGGTTTGATACGCAGTACTTT CSARFDTQYF
. TRBJ2-5 . TRBV6-5 TGTGCCAGCAGTTACGTAGGGTTAAAGACCCAGTACTTC CASSYVGLKTQYF
. TRBJ1-1 . TRBV20-1 TGCAGTGCCCCGGGCCAGGAGACTGAAGCTTTCTTT CSAPGQETEAFF
. TRBJ2-1 few TRBV12-2 TGTGCAAGTCGCGTTCGTGGGCCGCGTTACAATGAGCAGTTCTTC CASRVRGPRYNEQFF
. TRBJ2-3 . TRBV12-3/TRBV12-4 TGTGCCAGCTGCAGGGGCCAAGTTCTCGATACGCAGTATTTT CASCRGQVLDTQYF
TRBD1 TRBJ1-5 . TRBV2 TGTGCCAGCAAATTGGGAAGACAGGGGAATCAGCCCCAGCATTTT CASKLGRQGNQPQHF
. TRBJ2-5 . TRBV7-3 TGTGCCAGCAGCTTAACTCAGGAAGAGACCCAGTACTTC CASSLTQEETQYF
. TRBJ1-2 . TRBV7-9 TGTGCCAGCAGCTTAGAACGGAGCTATGGCTACACCTTC CASSLERSYGYTF
. TRBJ1-2 . TRBV20-1 TGCAGTGCATGGGACTTCCCTAACTATGGCTACACCTTC CSAWDFPNYGYTF
. TRBJ2-3 few TRBV20-1 TGCAGGTGTTCAGCACTTCGCACAGATACGCAGTATTTT CRCSALRTDTQYF
TRBD1 TRBJ2-1 . TRBV5-1 TGCGCCAGCAGCCCGGGACAGAGCCACCGATACAATGAGCAGTTCTTC CASSPGQSHRYNEQFF
. TRBJ1-1 . TRBV6-1 TGTGCCAGCAGTACCAGGGGAGAGGATACTGAAGCTTTCTTT CASSTRGEDTEAFF
TRBD1 TRBJ1-2 . TRBV18 TGTGCCAGCTCACCAAGTGCTGGACAGGGGGCATGGACCTTC CASSPSAGQGAWTF